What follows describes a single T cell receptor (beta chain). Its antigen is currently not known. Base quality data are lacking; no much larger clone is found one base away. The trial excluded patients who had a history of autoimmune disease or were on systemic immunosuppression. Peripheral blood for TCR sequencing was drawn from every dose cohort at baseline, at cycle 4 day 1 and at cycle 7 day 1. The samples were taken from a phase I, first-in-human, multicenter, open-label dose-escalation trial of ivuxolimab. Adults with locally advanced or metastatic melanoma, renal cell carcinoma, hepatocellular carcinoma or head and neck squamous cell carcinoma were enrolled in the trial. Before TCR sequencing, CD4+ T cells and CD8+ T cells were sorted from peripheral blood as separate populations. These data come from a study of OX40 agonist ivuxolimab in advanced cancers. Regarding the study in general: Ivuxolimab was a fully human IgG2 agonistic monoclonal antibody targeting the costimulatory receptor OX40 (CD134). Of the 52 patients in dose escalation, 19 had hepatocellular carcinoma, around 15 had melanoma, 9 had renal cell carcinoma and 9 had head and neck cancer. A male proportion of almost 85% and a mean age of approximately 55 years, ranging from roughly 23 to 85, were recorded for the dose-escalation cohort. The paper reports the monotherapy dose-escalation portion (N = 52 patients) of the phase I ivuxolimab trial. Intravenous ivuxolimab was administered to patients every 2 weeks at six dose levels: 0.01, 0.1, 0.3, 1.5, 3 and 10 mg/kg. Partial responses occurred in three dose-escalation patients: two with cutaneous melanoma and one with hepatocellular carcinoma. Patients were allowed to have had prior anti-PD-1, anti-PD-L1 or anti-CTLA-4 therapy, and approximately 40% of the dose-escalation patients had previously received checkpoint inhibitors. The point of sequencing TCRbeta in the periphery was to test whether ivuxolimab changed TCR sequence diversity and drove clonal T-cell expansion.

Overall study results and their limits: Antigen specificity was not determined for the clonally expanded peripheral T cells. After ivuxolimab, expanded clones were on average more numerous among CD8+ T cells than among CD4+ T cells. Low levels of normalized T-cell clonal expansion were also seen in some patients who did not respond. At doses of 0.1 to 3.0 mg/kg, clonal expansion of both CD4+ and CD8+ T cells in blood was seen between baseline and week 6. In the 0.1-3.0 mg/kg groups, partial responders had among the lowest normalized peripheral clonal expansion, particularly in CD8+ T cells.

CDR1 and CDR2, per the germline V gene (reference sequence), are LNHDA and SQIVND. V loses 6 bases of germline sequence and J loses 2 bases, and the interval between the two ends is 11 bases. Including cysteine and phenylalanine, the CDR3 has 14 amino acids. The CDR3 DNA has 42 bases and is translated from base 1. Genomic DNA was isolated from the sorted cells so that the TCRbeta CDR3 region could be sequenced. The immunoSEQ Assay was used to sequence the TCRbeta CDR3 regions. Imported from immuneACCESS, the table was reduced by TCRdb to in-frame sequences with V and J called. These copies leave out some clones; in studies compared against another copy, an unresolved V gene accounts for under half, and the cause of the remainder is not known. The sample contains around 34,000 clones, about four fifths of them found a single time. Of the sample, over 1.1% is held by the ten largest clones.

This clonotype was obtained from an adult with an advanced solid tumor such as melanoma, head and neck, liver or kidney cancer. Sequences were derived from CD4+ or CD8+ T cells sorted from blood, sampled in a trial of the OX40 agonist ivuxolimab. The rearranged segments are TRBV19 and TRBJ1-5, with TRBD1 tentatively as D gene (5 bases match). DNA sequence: TGTGCCAGTAGGAAACTACAGGGCAATCAGCCCCAGCATTTT. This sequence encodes CASRKLQGNQPQHF.